This entry lists 22 T cell receptor beta chains sequenced from one sample in a study of blood T cell repertoires in COVID-19. Using immunoSEQ multiplex PCR, the repertoire was profiled, and TCRdb retains in-frame clones only, with some absent. The table has around 290,000 clones, around 89% seen once. Specimen: peripheral blood. The receptors originated from a man in his forties with acute or convalescent COVID-19.

The rearrangement uses TRBV5-6 and TRBJ1-2; D may be TRBD1 (5 bases). The CDR3 has 13 residues. Per germline, CDR1 SGHDT and CDR2 YYEEEE. V was trimmed by 4 bases and J by 8 bases, leaving 15 bases between them. The CDR3 sequence is CASSPGGTNGYTF. DNA of the CDR3: TGTGCCAGCAGCCCCGGGGGGACTAACGGCTACACCTTC.

The chain uses TRBV2 and TRBJ1-4; D is ambiguous. Germline CDR1 and CDR2: SNHLY and FYNNEI. The CDR3 is 13 amino acids. The ends were cut back, 6 bases at V and 2 bases at J, with 7 bases in the middle. The CDR3 sequence: CASRGSTNEKLFF. The CDR3 DNA is TGTGCCAGCAGGGGGAGCACTAATGAAAAACTGTTTTTT.

The chain has TRBV6-5 and TRBJ1-2, with 8 bases lining up with TRBD1. CDR1 is MNHEY and CDR2 is SVGAGI in the germline V gene. There are 16 residues in the CDR3. J gave up 6 bases and V 0 bases, and 9 bases lay outside the gene matches. Here the CDR3 DNA reads TGTGCCAGCAGTTACTCGATCGCCGGACAGGGCGATGGCTACACCTTC. Protein: CASSYSIAGQGDGYTF.

This chain uses TRBV4-1 with TRBJ1-1; D call uncertain. Germline loops: CDR1 MGHRA, CDR2 YSYEKL. There are 14 residues in the CDR3. Trimming removed 4 bases from V and 1 base from J, with 10 bases in between. The CDR3 protein is CASSLGEWNTEAFF. The CDR3 DNA is TGCGCCAGCAGCCTCGGAGAGTGGAACACTGAAGCTTTCTTT.

The chain is built from TRBV30 and TRBJ2-7; D possibly corresponds to TRBD2 (6 bases). This CDR3 is 12 amino acids long. Germline V gene sequence: CDR1 GTSNPN, CDR2 SVGIG (reference sequence). Deletions cut 5 bases from V and 5 bases from J, with 13 bases between. Written as DNA, the CDR3 is TGTGCCTGGGCGGACGTAGCGGACGAGCAGTACTTC. Translation gives CAWADVADEQYF. Full variable domain (remainder filled in from reference TRBV30 and TRBJ2-7): SQTIHQWPATLVQPVGSPLSLECTVEGTSNPNLYWYRQAAGRGLQLLFYSVGIGQISSEVPQNLSASRPQDRQFILSSKKLLLSDSGFYLCAWADVADEQYFGPGTRLTVT.

V and J are TRBV6-5 and TRBJ2-1; the match to TRBD1 covers 7 bases. The CDR3 is 14 residues long. Trimming cost V 6 bases and J 4 bases; bases outside gene matches: 6. The germline CDR1 and CDR2 sequences are MNHEY and SVGAGI. CDR3 sequence: CASRNLGQYNEQFF. The DNA of the CDR3 is TGTGCCAGCAGAAACCTGGGACAGTACAATGAGCAGTTCTTC.

The V gene is TRBV9, the J gene TRBJ2-1, with D hard to call. Germline CDR1 SGDLS, CDR2 YYNGEE. The length of the CDR3 is 14 residues. With 2 bases removed from V and 0 bases from J, the gap between germline ends came to 6 bases. The CDR3 protein is CASSVGSSYNEQFF. CDR3 nucleotides: TGTGCCAGCAGCGTGGGCAGCTCCTACAATGAGCAGTTCTTC.

The chain recombines TRBV9 with TRBJ1-3, with D unresolved. Germline loops: CDR1 SGDLS, CDR2 YYNGEE. The CDR3 sequence is 15 residues long. Deletions cut 4 bases from V and 0 bases from J, with 11 bases between. The CDR3 sequence: CASSSLMSSGNTIYF. CDR3 coding DNA: TGTGCCAGCAGCTCCCTTATGAGCTCTGGAAACACCATATATTTT.

The gene calls are TRBV18 and TRBJ1-2, with TRBD1 identical over 7 bases. The V segment lost 5 bases and the J segment 7 bases; nucleotides outside the gene matches: 16. Per the germline V gene, CDR1 is KGHSH and CDR2 is LQKENI. The CDR3 loop spans 16 amino acids. The CDR3 bases are TGTGCCAGCTCATCTATATTCCCCGACAGGGCGGGTGGCTACACCTTC. This encodes CASSSIFPDRAGGYTF.

The V call is TRBV10-3, the J call TRBJ1-1; D not certain. The CDR3 sequence is 13 residues long. Germline V gives CDR1 ENHRY, CDR2 SYGVKD. The V gene lost 0 bases and the J gene lost 6 bases, with 8 bases spanning the gap. For the CDR3, the DNA is TGTGCCATCAGTGAGTCGACTAGCCCTGAAGCTTTCTTT. Its protein is CAISESTSPEAFF.

The chain couples TRBV5-1 to TRBJ1-2; 12 bases are a match to TRBD1. In germline, CDR1 is SGHRS, CDR2 YFSETQ. The CDR3 extends over 16 amino acids. V lost 2 bases, J lost 3 bases, and 5 bases stayed unmatched. The CDR3 spells CASSFRDRGRYYGYTF. The CDR3 nucleotides read TGCGCCAGCAGCTTCCGGGACAGGGGGCGTTACTATGGCTACACCTTC.

This chain uses TRBV7-2 with TRBJ1-2; a possible D gene is TRBD1 (6 bases). There are 15 residues in the CDR3. V lost 5 bases, J lost 5 bases, and 18 bases lay in between. Germline lookup yields CDR1 SGHTA and CDR2 FQGNSA. DNA for the CDR3: TGTGCCAGCAGCCCGCTCCCGGACAGCCTGTATGGCTACACCTTC. Its protein is CASSPLPDSLYGYTF.

The V call is TRBV2, the J call TRBJ1-2, with 9 bases matching TRBD1. CDR1 and CDR2 from the germline V gene are SNHLY and FYNNEI. The CDR3 is 16 residues long. With V trimmed by 4 bases and J by 1 base, 7 bases remained unmatched. The DNA of the CDR3 is TGTGCCAGCAGTGGAAGGGACAGGGCCGTTAACTATGGCTACACCTTC. Translated: CASSGRDRAVNYGYTF.

The chain couples TRBV12-3 or TRBV12-4 to TRBJ1-1, with no clear D. Trimming cost V 2 bases and J 11 bases, with 15 bases left between them. There are 13 residues in the CDR3. The CDR3: CASSLRPALEAFF. DNA of the CDR3: TGTGCCAGCAGTTTACGCCCCGCGCTTGAGGCTTTCTTT.

This sequence joins TRBV28 and TRBJ2-7; D is ambiguous. Germline V gene sequence: CDR1 MDHEN, CDR2 SYDVKM. The V and J ends lost 2 bases and 4 bases respectively, with 12 bases between them. This CDR3 contains 14 residues. CDR3 sequence (DNA): TGTGCCAGCAGTTTAGCAGGAAAATTATACGAGCAGTACTTC. It yields the protein CASSLAGKLYEQYF.

The rearrangement joins TRBV5-4 to TRBJ2-5; 8 bases fit TRBD1. The CDR3 contains 15 residues. Germline V gene sequence: CDR1 SGHNT, CDR2 YYREEE (reference sequence). Germline trimming cut 4 bases from V and 2 bases from J; bases unmatched to any gene: 7. CDR3 protein: CASSPRGTGQETQYF. The CDR3 region has the DNA TGTGCCAGCAGCCCACGAGGGACAGGACAAGAGACCCAGTACTTC.

The gene calls are TRBV5-1 and TRBJ2-1, with TRBD2 identical over 11 bases. Germline-derived CDR1 and CDR2 are SGHRS and YFSETQ. The CDR3 extends over 15 amino acids. V lost 0 bases to trimming and J lost 8 bases; unmatched junction nucleotides: 4. The CDR3 coding sequence is TGCGCCAGCAGCTTGGTACTAGCGGGGGTCGATGAGCAGTTCTTC. Encoded protein: CASSLVLAGVDEQFF.

This clone was detected once. This chain joins TRBV6-1 and TRBJ2-7, with 7 nucleotides matching TRBD1. The CDR3 runs 14 residues. The germline V gene encodes CDR1 MNHNS and CDR2 SASEGT. With 2 bases clipped from V and 3 bases from J, the junction kept 4 bases outside the gene matches. CDR3 residues: CASSEQGQSYEQYF. CDR3 nucleotide sequence: TGTGCCAGCAGTGAACAGGGACAGAGCTACGAGCAGTACTTC.

V gene TRBV27 combines with J gene TRBJ1-5, with a weak D call TRBD1 (6 bases). Germline CDR1 is MNHEY and CDR2 is SMNVEV (reference sequence). V was clipped by 3 bases and J by 5 bases, with 11 bases between them. This CDR3 contains 14 residues. CDR3 residues: CASSFYRVDQPQHF. CDR3 sequence (DNA): TGTGCCAGCAGTTTTTACAGGGTTGATCAGCCCCAGCATTTT.

There are a few counts of this clone. The rearrangement joins TRBV2 to TRBJ1-1; 8 nucleotides align to TRBD1. Per the germline V gene, CDR1 is SNHLY and CDR2 is FYNNEI. With 5 bases clipped from V and 4 bases from J, the junction kept 6 bases outside the gene matches. The CDR3 contains 14 residues. CDR3 nucleotide sequence: TGTGCCAGCAGTTTCCAAACAGGGGGCACTGAAGCTTTCTTT. Encoded protein: CASSFQTGGTEAFF.

This chain links TRBV2 with TRBJ1-5, with 9 positions matching TRBD1. The CDR3 is 14 amino acids. Trimming cost V 6 bases and J 6 bases; bases outside gene matches: 6. From germline, CDR1 is SNHLY and CDR2 FYNNEI. DNA of the CDR3: TGTGCCAGCAGCCGGACAGGGGAGGCTCAGCCCCAGCATTTT. As protein: CASSRTGEAQPQHF.

The rearrangement uses TRBV2 and TRBJ2-7; 12 bases are a match to TRBD1. Trimming cost V 6 bases and J 3 bases; bases outside gene matches: 9. The CDR3 extends over 16 amino acids. Germline V lookup: CDR1 SNHLY, CDR2 FYNNEI. The CDR3 is CASRDGTGGTYYEQYF. For the CDR3, the DNA is TGTGCCAGCAGGGACGGGACAGGGGGCACTTACTACGAGCAGTACTTC.